These 10 T cell receptor beta chains share one sample of origin, sequenced in a study of radiation and T cells in renal cell carcinoma. Using immunoSEQ multiplex PCR, the repertoire was profiled, and TCRdb retains in-frame clones only, with some absent. The sample holds 130,000 to 150,000 clones; approximately 90% are singletons and the top ten take about 11%. Time point in this sample: baseline pretreatment blood. Specified treatment: 15 Gy SBRT to primary tumor, nephrectomy 4 weeks later. The sample in question was blood, obtained from a patient whose treatment included radiotherapy and nephrectomy. These TCRs come from a woman aged 50 to 60 with renal cell carcinoma.

The rearrangement joins TRBV9 to TRBJ2-7, with D unclear. Between the trimmed V and J ends, which lost 2 bases and 2 bases, there was a span of 8 bases. This CDR3 has 13 amino acids. Germline V lookup: CDR1 SGDLS, CDR2 YYNGEE. This CDR3 reads CASSVGVTYEQYF. In DNA, the CDR3 is TGTGCCAGCAGCGTCGGTGTCACCTACGAGCAGTACTTC.

The chain couples TRBV6-5 to TRBJ2-7; D is uncertain. Germline V CDR1 and CDR2: MNHEY, SVGAGI. Deletions cut 3 bases from V and 0 bases from J, with 12 bases between. The CDR3 is 15 amino acids. CDR3 loop: CASSYVGSSSYEQYF. The CDR3 nucleotides read TGTGCCAGCAGTTATGTAGGCAGTAGCTCCTACGAGCAGTACTTC.

The V call is TRBV6-6, the J call TRBJ1-2, with 7 bases fitting TRBD1. The CDR3 spans 12 residues. Per germline, CDR1 MNHNY and CDR2 SVGAGI (reference sequence). V was clipped by 7 bases and J by 5 bases; unmatched bases: 4. The CDR3 region is CASITGEYGYTF. As DNA, the CDR3 is TGTGCCAGCATTACAGGGGAGTATGGCTACACCTTC.

The DNA of the CDR3 is TGTGCCAGCAGCTTAGAACAGGGGGTTTACAATGAGCAGTTCTTC. It is translated as CASSLEQGVYNEQFF. The V and J genes are TRBV7-2 and TRBJ2-1, with 8 bases matching TRBD1. Germline assignment: CDR1 SGHTA and CDR2 FQGNSA. The CDR3 extends over 15 amino acids. J was trimmed by 4 bases and V by 1 base; bases with no gene match: 3.

J is TRBJ1-2 and V is TRBV15; unclear D gene. The V gene's germline CDR1 is LNHNV and CDR2 YYDKDF (reference sequence). The ends were cut back, 3 bases at V and 3 bases at J, with 5 bases in the middle. The CDR3 contains 12 residues. CDR3 nucleotides: TGTGCCACCAGCAGGGGAGACTATGGCTACACCTTC. It translates to CATSRGDYGYTF.

The V gene is TRBV7-2, the J gene TRBJ1-2; no reliable D call. Germline V gene sequence: CDR1 SGHTA, CDR2 FQGNSA. Trimming took 2 bases from V and 7 from J, leaving 14 bases between them. The CDR3 length is 14 residues. The CDR3 sequence: CASSLRSVTGGYTF. CDR3 sequence (DNA): TGTGCCAGCAGCTTACGTAGTGTAACGGGTGGCTACACCTTC. The full variable domain, in which reference TRBV7-2 and TRBJ1-2 provide the parts outside the CDR3, is GAGVSQSPSNKVTEKGKDVELRCDPISGHTALYWYRQSLGQGLEFLIYFQGNSAPDKSGLPSDRFSAERTGGSVSTLTIQRTQQEDSAVYLCASSLRSVTGGYTFGSGTRLTVV.

The chain links TRBV7-9 to TRBJ2-3; possible D gene TRBD2, 5 bases. Germline V gene sequence: CDR1 SEHNR, CDR2 FQNEAQ (reference sequence). The CDR3 extends over 12 amino acids. V was shortened by 5 bases and J by 4 bases, with 7 bases between the two germline ends. CDR3 sequence reads: CASSKLADTQYF. CDR3 DNA: TGTGCCAGCAGCAAACTAGCAGATACGCAGTATTTT.

This chain connects TRBV7-9 to TRBJ1-1; D call uncertain. The length of the CDR3 is 17 residues. Per germline, CDR1 SEHNR and CDR2 FQNEAQ (reference sequence). V lost 5 bases and J 0 bases, leaving 19 bases between the germline ends. The CDR3 spells CASSPGPGVTVNTEAFF. Written as DNA, the CDR3 is TGTGCCAGCAGCCCCGGCCCCGGGGTAACGGTGAACACTGAAGCTTTCTTT.

This rearrangement joins TRBV7-2 to TRBJ1-6; maybe TRBD1 (5 bases). The germline V and J ends were trimmed by 1 base and 8 bases, with 9 bases remaining between them. The CDR3 runs to 14 residues. Germline V gene sequence: CDR1 SGHTA, CDR2 FQGNSA. CDR3 loop: CASSLEGRYSPLHF. CDR3 coding DNA: TGTGCCAGCAGCTTAGAGGGGCGGTATTCACCCCTCCACTTT.

The V and J genes are TRBV5-4 and TRBJ2-5; 9 positions match TRBD2. The V segment lost 4 bases and the J segment 4 bases; nucleotides outside the gene matches: 11. The CDR3 has 16 amino acids. Germline loops: CDR1 SGHNT, CDR2 YYREEE (reference sequence). In nucleotides, the CDR3 is TGTGCCAGCAGCCTGGCTGTAGCGGGGGTTTCAGAGACCCAGTACTTC. Its translation: CASSLAVAGVSETQYF.